This T cell receptor (beta chain) was obtained from a study of tumor-infiltrating lymphocytes in primary liver carcinoma. Extraction also yielded germline DNA, while blood RNA was obtained from unsorted whole blood. Study conclusions and caveats: The study found tumor-adjacent and tumor-blood pairs overlapped less than tumor region pairs.

V shed 7 bases and J shed 6 bases, with 16 bases lying between them. There are 13 residues in the CDR3. Germline CDR1 reads MNHEY; CDR2 reads SVGAGI. The template, roughly 0.45 ug total RNA, yielded TCR beta cDNA made with a constant-region primer. TCR beta libraries came from three nested multiplex PCR rounds using slightly modified ARM-PCR. The study ran its first two PCR rounds for around 10 cycles each, using TRBV1-TRBV30 forward primers and a C-beta reverse primer. TCRdb analysed the multiplex PCR reads with MiXCR anew, one entry per CDR3 protein. The data contain 150,000 to 200,000 distinct CDR3 sequences, over 50% of them seen just once; the ten biggest clones take up approximately 67%. This clonotype was detected only a few times. Its matching antigen is unknown.

The chain has TRBV6-5 and TRBJ2-7; D may match TRBD1 or TRBD2 (6 bases each). Material: peripheral blood. The source of this sequence is a man between 40 and 49 years old with primary liver carcinoma and hepatitis B virus infection. This chain's CDR3 is CASTQGRESEQYF. The CDR3, as DNA: TGTGCCAGCACCCAGGGGCGGGAATCCGAGCAGTACTTC.